This T cell receptor beta chain appears in the sequencing data of a study of cytomegalovirus exposure and HLA in healthy donors. The CDR3 contains 17 residues. Germline V gene data show CDR1 as SGHVS and CDR2 as FNYEAQ. V lost 1 base and J 2 bases, leaving 16 bases between the germline ends. This clone was counted a single time. The PCR had 60 Vbeta and 13 Jbeta primers. TCRdb's copy holds only in-frame clones and misses some; the assay was immunoSEQ multiplex PCR. The sample records approximately 79,000 clones, 74% being singletons. This receptor was identified in a man aged 35 to 55 in good health and CMV-seropositive. The specimen was PBMCs. This chain links TRBV7-6 with TRBJ2-3; a possible D gene is TRBD2 (6 bases). The CDR3 DNA follows: TGTGCCAGCAGCTTAGACTTCTTTGGCGGGGACACAGATACGCAGTATTTT. This translates into CASSLDFFGGDTDTQYF.